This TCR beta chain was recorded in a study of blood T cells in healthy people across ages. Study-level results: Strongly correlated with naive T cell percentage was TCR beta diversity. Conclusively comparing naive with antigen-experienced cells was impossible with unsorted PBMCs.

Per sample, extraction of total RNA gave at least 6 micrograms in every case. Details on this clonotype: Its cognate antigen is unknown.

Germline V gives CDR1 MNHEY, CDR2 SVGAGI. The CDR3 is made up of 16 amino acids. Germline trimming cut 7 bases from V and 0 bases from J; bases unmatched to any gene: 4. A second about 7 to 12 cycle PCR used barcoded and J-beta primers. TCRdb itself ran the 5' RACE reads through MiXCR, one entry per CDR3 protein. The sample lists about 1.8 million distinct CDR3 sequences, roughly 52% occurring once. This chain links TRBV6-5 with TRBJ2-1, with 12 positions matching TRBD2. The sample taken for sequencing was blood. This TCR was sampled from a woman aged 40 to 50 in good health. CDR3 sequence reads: CASKVTSGSSYNEQFF. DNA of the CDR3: TGTGCCAGCAAAGTGACTAGCGGGAGCTCCTACAATGAGCAGTTCTTC.